Sequencing of this T cell receptor (beta chain) was carried out in a study of blood T cell repertoires in COVID-19. TCRdb's copy holds only in-frame clones and misses some; the assay was immunoSEQ multiplex PCR. The repertoire holds about 200,000 clones, with around 90% as singletons. V trimming: 4 bases; J trimming: 1 base; junction bases outside the gene matches: 11. This CDR3 spans 17 amino acids. Germline values: CDR1 SGDLS, CDR2 YYNGEE. The TCR was taken from a man in his sixties with COVID-19, enrolled during active disease. Material: peripheral blood. The chain joins TRBV9 to TRBJ2-1; 7 nucleotides agree with TRBD1. In DNA, the CDR3 is TGTGCCAGCAGCAATCATAAGACAGGGAATTCCTACAATGAGCAGTTCTTC. It specifies CASSNHKTGNSYNEQFF.